The 32 T cell receptor beta chains reported below all come from one sample, sequenced in a study of blood T cell repertoires in COVID-19. Data came from immunoSEQ multiplex PCR; TCRdb stores just in-frame clones and leaves some out. Altogether about 260,000 clones are present, about 90% being singletons, with the ten largest covering around 0.85%. Sequencing was done on a sample of PBMCs or T cells enriched from blood (not recorded which). All receptors come from a man aged 50 or older who had been exposed to COVID-19.

The chain uses TRBV29-1 and TRBJ1-1, with 7 nucleotides matching TRBD1. Germline assignment: CDR1 SQVTM and CDR2 ANQGSEA. The length of the CDR3 is 14 residues. The ends lost 6 bases at V and 7 bases at J; junction bases unmatched: 14. CDR3 amino acids: CSVVDRAVGDEAFF. CDR3 bases: TGCAGCGTGGTTGACAGGGCCGTGGGCGATGAAGCTTTCTTT.

This rearrangement joins TRBV2 to TRBJ2-2; 10 bases map to TRBD1. This CDR3 contains 18 residues. CDR1 is SNHLY, CDR2 FYNNEI, per germline. J gave up 5 bases and V 3 bases, and 12 bases lay outside the gene matches. CDR3 region: CASSDPRQGARGTGELFF. The DNA for the CDR3 is TGTGCCAGCAGTGATCCCAGACAGGGGGCGCGGGGAACCGGGGAGCTGTTTTTT.

V usage is TRBV9 and J usage is TRBJ2-5; 11 nucleotides match TRBD2. Per germline, CDR1 SGDLS and CDR2 YYNGEE. J lost 4 bases, V lost 0 bases, and 5 bases had no gene match. CDR3 length: 16 amino acids. CDR3 amino acids: CASSVVPLAGVETQYF. The CDR3 nucleotides read TGTGCCAGCAGCGTAGTGCCACTAGCGGGGGTAGAGACCCAGTACTTC.

CDR3 bases: TGTGCCAGCAGCTTCGCAGGGTTTGGCTACACCTTC. Its protein product is CASSFAGFGYTF. The genes are TRBV5-6 and TRBJ1-2; D might be TRBD1 (5 bases). This CDR3 contains 12 residues. V was pared by 2 bases and J by 7 bases, with 9 bases between. The germline gives CDR1 SGHDT, CDR2 YYEEEE.

This chain joins TRBV6-2 or TRBV6-3 and TRBJ2-7, with D uncertain. V was cut by 3 bases and J by 1 base, with 13 bases left in between. CDR1 and CDR2 from the germline V gene are MNHEY and SVGEGT. This CDR3 has 15 residues. The DNA for the CDR3 is TGTGCCAGCAGTTATTACAGTCCACCATCCTACGAGCAGTACTTC. It is translated as CASSYYSPPSYEQYF.

This clone has only one observation. J is TRBJ1-5 and V is TRBV5-1; the match to TRBD1 covers 10 bases. From germline, CDR1 is SGHRS and CDR2 YFSETQ. This CDR3 comprises 16 residues. The junction had 7 bases not matched to a gene; V was cut back by 0 bases and J by 7 bases. The CDR3 sequence: CASSLEPGQGRQPQHF. The CDR3 DNA reads as TGCGCCAGCAGCTTGGAACCGGGACAGGGGAGACAGCCCCAGCATTTT.

The chain carries TRBV18 and TRBJ2-1; D is perhaps TRBD2 (5 bases). The CDR3 is 13 residues long. The germline V gene has CDR1 KGHSH and CDR2 LQKENI. The V end lost 2 bases, the J end lost 6 bases, and 8 bases lay between the germline ends. The CDR3 loop is CASSPLRGNEQFF. For the CDR3, the DNA is TGTGCCAGCTCACCATTACGGGGCAATGAGCAGTTCTTC.

V usage is TRBV28 and J usage is TRBJ2-2; tentative D call: TRBD2 (6 bases). Germline assignment: CDR1 MDHEN and CDR2 SYDVKM. CDR3 length: 14 residues. With 5 bases removed from V and 8 bases from J, the gap between germline ends came to 15 bases. The CDR3 region is CASSPRRARGELFF. The CDR3 bases are TGTGCCAGCAGTCCCCGGAGGGCAAGGGGGGAGCTGTTTTTT.

This rearrangement joins TRBV5-4 to TRBJ2-7; 12 positions match TRBD2. The CDR3 spans 15 residues. The germline gives CDR1 SGHNT, CDR2 YYREEE (reference sequence). V lost 0 bases, J lost 3 bases, and 1 base stayed unmatched. CDR3 loop: CASSLGLAGVYEQYF. The DNA for the CDR3 is TGTGCCAGCAGCTTGGGACTAGCGGGGGTCTACGAGCAGTACTTC.

This chain joins TRBV28 and TRBJ1-1; D remains unclear. Germline V gene data show CDR1 as MDHEN and CDR2 as SYDVKM. CDR3 length: 12 amino acids. Trimming took off 2 bases at V and 8 bases at J, with 9 bases between the two ends. CDR3 region: CASSLSGREAFF. The CDR3 DNA reads as TGTGCCAGCAGTTTAAGCGGCCGAGAAGCTTTCTTT.

J is TRBJ2-3 and V is TRBV4-1; D unclear. V gave up 5 bases and J gave up 4 bases, with 7 bases separating them. The CDR3 extends over 12 amino acids. Germline CDR1 is MGHRA and CDR2 is YSYEKL. The CDR3 sequence: CASSSSADTQYF. The CDR3 nucleotides are TGCGCCAGCAGCTCCAGTGCAGATACGCAGTATTTT.

The chain employs TRBV11-3 and TRBJ2-1; 8 positions match TRBD2. The V gene's germline CDR1 is SGHNT and CDR2 YENEEA. The length of the CDR3 is 15 residues. The V gene end was trimmed by 6 bases and the J gene end by 2 bases; junction bases not matched to a gene: 6. This chain's CDR3 is CASSRAGDAYNEQFF. CDR3 DNA: TGTGCCAGCAGTCGAGCGGGGGATGCCTACAATGAGCAGTTCTTC.

The J gene is TRBJ2-3, the V gene TRBV19; D is uncertain. Germline CDR1 is LNHDA and CDR2 is SQIVND (reference sequence). CDR3 size: 14 residues. The V end was cut by 2 bases, the J end by 2 bases, with 8 bases between. CDR3 bases: TGTGCCAGTAGTATATCTCCAGTCACAGATACGCAGTATTTT. It codes for CASSISPVTDTQYF.

The chain couples TRBV21-1 to TRBJ1-6. TRBV21-1 is labeled a pseudogene. The CDR3 spans 20 residues. CDR3 in amino acids: CASSKNFGRAPIRHNSPLHF. DNA of the CDR3: TGTGCCAGCAGCAAAAATTTTGGGAGGGCACCAATACGCCATAATTCACCCCTCCACTTT.

The V gene is TRBV19, the J gene TRBJ1-2, with D tentatively TRBD1 (5 bases). V shed 1 base and J shed 6 bases, with 9 bases lying between them. The CDR3 runs 13 residues. The germline V gene has CDR1 LNHDA and CDR2 SQIVND (reference sequence). The CDR3 here is CASSIGGGDGYTF. CDR3 bases: TGTGCCAGTAGTATAGGCGGAGGGGATGGCTACACCTTC.

This clone was recorded a few times. V is TRBV3-1 (or the pseudogene TRBV3-2) and J is TRBJ1-2, with 7 bases identical to TRBD1. CDR1 is LGHDT, CDR2 YNNKEL, per germline (reference sequence). Trimming removed 3 bases from V and 4 bases from J; junction bases left unmatched: 8. This CDR3 comprises 15 residues. The CDR3 DNA sequence: TGTGCCAGCAGCCACCCCCCGGCAGGGGGCTATGGCTACACCTTC. Protein product: CASSHPPAGGYGYTF.

The chain is built from TRBV6-1 and TRBJ2-3; 8 bases line up with TRBD2. CDR1 and CDR2 from the germline V gene are MNHNS and SASEGT. The CDR3 contains 15 residues. The V and J ends lost 1 base and 8 bases, in that order; junction bases with no gene match: 8. The CDR3 region has the DNA TGTGCCAGCAGTGAAGTAGCGGGGTCATTGAGTACGCAGTATTTT. It yields the protein CASSEVAGSLSTQYF.

J is TRBJ1-2 and V is TRBV5-5; D ambiguous. Germline V gene sequence: CDR1 SGHKS, CDR2 YYEKEE (reference sequence). Trimming stripped 3 bases from V and 5 bases from J, with 20 bases between. The CDR3 has 16 residues. CDR3 amino acids: CASSSTLEIRVYGYTF. The CDR3 DNA reads as TGTGCCAGCAGCTCTACCCTTGAGATTCGGGTTTATGGCTACACCTTC.

The chain joins TRBV9 to TRBJ2-1, with 9 bases that match TRBD2. This CDR3 comprises 16 residues. V gave up 0 bases and J gave up 4 bases; unmatched junction bases: 5. Germline loops: CDR1 SGDLS, CDR2 YYNGEE. Here the CDR3 reads CASSVARTSEYNEQFF. The CDR3 DNA is TGTGCCAGCAGCGTAGCCCGGACTAGCGAGTACAATGAGCAGTTCTTC.

This clone was seen only once. The rearrangement joins TRBV7-9 to TRBJ1-2; possibly TRBD1 for D (5 bases). The CDR3 runs to 15 residues. V dropped 3 bases and J dropped 0 bases, with 11 bases sitting between them. Germline CDR1 is SEHNR and CDR2 is FQNEAQ (reference sequence). CDR3 sequence reads: CASSLGRAPNYGYTF. The DNA of the CDR3 is TGTGCCAGCAGCTTGGGCAGGGCTCCTAACTATGGCTACACCTTC.

A few counts support this clone. The chain recombines TRBV27 with TRBJ1-1, with D unclear. V lost 3 bases and J 4 bases, leaving 9 bases between the germline ends. CDR3 length: 13 amino acids. Germline V gene data show CDR1 as MNHEY and CDR2 as SMNVEV (reference sequence). CDR3 protein: CASSFHLGTEAFF. The CDR3 DNA sequence: TGTGCCAGCAGTTTCCATCTAGGCACTGAAGCTTTCTTT.

The V call is TRBV28, the J call TRBJ1-4, with no clear D. V was pared by 1 base and J by 4 bases, with 16 bases between. Germline CDR1 and CDR2: MDHEN and SYDVKM. This CDR3 region has 17 residues. This chain's CDR3 is CASSLLAVGALNEKLFF. The CDR3 nucleotides are TGTGCCAGCAGTTTATTAGCGGTTGGAGCTCTTAATGAAAAACTGTTTTTT.

V is TRBV19 and J is TRBJ1-2; TRBD1 agrees at 7 bases. The CDR3 is 15 amino acids. Germline CDR1 reads LNHDA; CDR2 reads SQIVND (reference sequence). V was clipped by 5 bases and J by 2 bases; unmatched bases: 8. The CDR3 nucleotides are TGTGCCAGTAGTTTATCGGACAGGAGAAACTATGGCTACACCTTC. This codes for CASSLSDRRNYGYTF.

The rearrangement links TRBV9 to TRBJ1-1; D possibly corresponds to TRBD1 (5 bases). Trimming removed 4 bases at V and 0 bases at J, with 13 bases between. The CDR3 sequence is 15 residues long. From germline, CDR1 is SGDLS and CDR2 YYNGEE. The CDR3 coding sequence is TGTGCCAGCAGCCCTAGGACACTAATGAACACTGAAGCTTTCTTT. Protein sequence: CASSPRTLMNTEAFF.

This clone appeared many times. The chain is built from TRBV15 and TRBJ1-5, with D hard to call. The germline V gene encodes CDR1 LNHNV and CDR2 YYDKDF (reference sequence). Trimming removed 5 bases from V and 6 bases from J, with 11 bases in between. The CDR3 extends over 13 amino acids. This CDR3 is CATSVQEAQPQHF. DNA of the CDR3: TGTGCCACCAGCGTCCAGGAGGCTCAGCCCCAGCATTTT.

The V and J genes are TRBV27 and TRBJ2-4; 7 bases map to TRBD1. V lost 6 bases to trimming and J lost 6 bases; unmatched junction nucleotides: 17. The germline V gene has CDR1 MNHEY and CDR2 SMNVEV (reference sequence). The CDR3 runs to 17 residues. CDR3 sequence (DNA): TGTGCCAGCAGCCGCTCTACAGGGGTCCCTCGGGCAAACATTCAGTACTTC. Its protein product is CASSRSTGVPRANIQYF.

This clone has only a few counts. This chain connects TRBV2 to TRBJ1-4; D is unclear. CDR1 is SNHLY and CDR2 is FYNNEI in the germline V gene. Trimming took off 4 bases at V and 0 bases at J, with 6 bases between the two ends. The CDR3 length is 14 residues. The CDR3 coding sequence is TGTGCCAGCAGTGTGCAGACAACTAATGAAAAACTGTTTTTT. This codes for CASSVQTTNEKLFF.

V gene TRBV5-8 combines with J gene TRBJ1-4; D is perhaps TRBD1 (6 bases). The germline V gene has CDR1 SGHTS and CDR2 YDEGEE. Trimming removed 1 base from V and 8 bases from J, with 12 bases in between. The CDR3 sequence is 14 residues long. The CDR3 bases are TGTGCCAGCAGCTTGTGGGGGCTGAGCGAAAAACTGTTTTTT. It translates to CASSLWGLSEKLFF. Supplemented by reference TRBV5-8 and TRBJ1-4, the full variable domain reads EAGVTQSPTHLIKTRGQQATLRCSPISGHTSVYWYQQALGLGLQFLLWYDEGEERNRGNFPPRFSGRQFPNYSSELNVNALELEDSALYLCASSLWGLSEKLFFGSGTQLSVL.

V and J are TRBV7-2 and TRBJ1-6; 10 nucleotides match TRBD1. Germline V lookup: CDR1 SGHTA, CDR2 FQGNSA. The CDR3 totals 17 residues. J was trimmed by 9 bases and V by 2 bases; bases with no gene match: 10. CDR3 DNA sequence: TGTGCCAGCAGCTTATTCCCTCGCGGGACAGGGGTTTCACCCCTCCACTTT. Protein sequence: CASSLFPRGTGVSPLHF.

V and J are TRBV27 and TRBJ2-3, with 7 positions matching TRBD2. J was trimmed by 6 bases and V by 6 bases; bases with no gene match: 9. Germline V gene lookup returns CDR1 MNHEY and CDR2 SMNVEV (reference sequence). The CDR3 is 14 amino acids. CDR3 in amino acids: CASRRLGGSDTQYF. The CDR3 nucleotides are TGTGCCAGCAGACGCCTGGGAGGGTCCGATACGCAGTATTTT.

This clone was counted only a few times. The chain joins TRBV5-3 to TRBJ1-5, with 9 bases lining up with TRBD1. TRBV5-3 is designated an ORF whose function remains uncertain. Germline trimming cut 4 bases from V and 4 bases from J; bases unmatched to any gene: 6. The CDR3 has 15 residues. CDR3 sequence reads: CARSGRDRANQPQHF. The CDR3 nucleotides read TGTGCCAGAAGCGGCCGGGACAGGGCTAATCAGCCCCAGCATTTT.

In the case of this clone: This specimen includes other DNA sequences encoding the same CDR3. The chain uses TRBV28 and TRBJ1-5; D ambiguous. With 3 bases removed from V and 0 bases from J, the gap between germline ends came to 6 bases. CDR1 MDHEN and CDR2 SYDVKM come from the germline V gene. The CDR3 is 14 amino acids. The CDR3 region has the DNA TGTGCCAGCAGTTTGGGAGGTAGCAATCAGCCCCAGCATTTT. Translating gives CASSLGGSNQPQHF.